The next 18 T cell receptor beta chains were all read from a single sample in a study of siplizumab effects on memory and regulatory T cells. Clones were sequenced by immunoSEQ multiplex PCR, and TCRdb holds only the in-frame ones, with some missing. The table lists 85,000 to 130,000 clones, roughly 92% of them singletons. Specimen: Tregs sorted from blood. These receptors all come from a human donor in good health.

The chain links TRBV7-2 to TRBJ2-3, with TRBD2 identical over 10 bases. The CDR3 covers 15 residues. The V segment lost 0 bases and the J segment 4 bases; nucleotides outside the gene matches: 1. Germline CDR1 is SGHTA and CDR2 is FQGNSA. The CDR3: CASSLAGLAADTQYF. CDR3 DNA: TGTGCCAGCAGCTTAGCCGGACTAGCGGCAGATACGCAGTATTTT.

A few counts support this clone. V gene TRBV19 combines with J gene TRBJ1-2, with D unclear. This CDR3 has 14 residues. Germline V CDR1 and CDR2: LNHDA, SQIVND (reference sequence). Between the trimmed V and J ends, which lost 5 bases and 8 bases, there was a span of 18 bases. The CDR3 loop is CASSVYREPRGYTF. In DNA form, the CDR3 reads TGTGCCAGTAGTGTGTACCGGGAGCCAAGGGGCTACACCTTC.

The chain combines TRBV7-2 with TRBJ2-1; 14 bases fit TRBD2. The germline gives CDR1 SGHTA, CDR2 FQGNSA. V was pared by 8 bases and J by 0 bases, with 0 bases of the junction left unmatched. The CDR3 is 15 amino acids. CDR3: CASGTSGSSYNEQFF. The CDR3 region has the DNA TGTGCCAGCGGGACTAGCGGGAGCTCCTACAATGAGCAGTTCTTC.

The rearrangement uses TRBV19 and TRBJ1-2; TRBD1 matches 7 bases. Germline lookup yields CDR1 LNHDA and CDR2 SQIVND (reference sequence). The CDR3 is made up of 15 amino acids. The junction had 10 bases not matched to a gene; V was cut back by 1 base and J by 8 bases. The CDR3 region is CASSIGTGPVRGYTF. DNA for the CDR3: TGTGCCAGTAGTATAGGGACAGGCCCGGTACGCGGCTACACCTTC.

The V gene is TRBV6-1, the J gene TRBJ1-1, with a tentative D call TRBD1 (5 bases). The CDR3 runs to 13 residues. CDR1 is MNHNS, CDR2 SASEGT, per germline. The germline V and J ends were trimmed by 4 bases and 5 bases, with 11 bases remaining between them. CDR3 in amino acids: CASSGRGGTEAFF. The CDR3 DNA follows: TGTGCCAGCAGTGGCCGCGGGGGGACTGAAGCTTTCTTT.

The CDR3 here is CASSWGVRDSGNTIYF. CDR3 nucleotides: TGTGCCAGCAGCTGGGGGGTCAGGGACTCTGGAAACACCATATATTTT. The chain links TRBV5-6 to TRBJ1-3; possible D gene TRBD1, 5 bases. From germline, CDR1 is SGHDT and CDR2 YYEEEE. The CDR3 spans 16 residues. V lost 3 bases to trimming and J lost 0 bases, with 13 bases between them.

The chain uses TRBV7-2 and TRBJ2-7, with TRBD2 as a possible D gene (5 bases). Trimming left V 0 bases short and J 2 bases short, with 11 bases between. Germline CDR1 is SGHTA and CDR2 is FQGNSA. CDR3 length: 15 amino acids. The CDR3 DNA reads as TGTGCCAGCAGCTTAGCGCATGGAGCGGCCTACGAGCAGTACTTC. It translates to CASSLAHGAAYEQYF.

This clone was observed once. The V and J genes are TRBV11-2 and TRBJ1-5, with D maybe TRBD1 (6 bases). Germline V gives CDR1 SGHAT, CDR2 FQNNGV. This CDR3 region has 16 residues. Trimming stripped 5 bases from V and 1 base from J, with 15 bases between. CDR3 sequence: CASSHLRDRSNQPQHF. CDR3 DNA: TGTGCCAGCAGCCATCTACGTGACAGGAGCAATCAGCCCCAGCATTTT. The variable domain in full, completed from reference TRBV11-2 and TRBJ1-5, reads EAGVAQSPRYKIIEKRQSVAFWCNPISGHATLYWYQQILGQGPKLLIQFQNNGVVDDSQLPKDRFSAERLKGVDSTLKIQPAKLEDSAVYLCASSHLRDRSNQPQHFGDGTRLSIL.

The chain links TRBV6-9 to TRBJ1-5, with 11 bases matching TRBD1. The CDR3 totals 15 residues. Germline V gives CDR1 MNHGY, CDR2 SVAAGI. V lost 5 bases, J lost 6 bases, and 6 bases stayed unmatched. The CDR3 reads CASSTGQGAGQPQHF. CDR3 sequence (DNA): TGTGCCAGCAGTACCGGACAGGGGGCCGGTCAGCCCCAGCATTTT.

The chain combines TRBV16 with TRBJ2-1; 8 nucleotides line up with TRBD1. Germline values: CDR1 KGHSY, CDR2 FQNENV. This CDR3 region has 17 residues. V was pared by 0 bases and J by 6 bases, with 10 bases of the junction left unmatched. The CDR3, as DNA: TGTGCCAGCAGCCAATCGGTTTTACAGGGGGTTCGCAATGAGCAGTTCTTC. This encodes CASSQSVLQGVRNEQFF.

The CDR3 DNA reads TGTGCCAGCACCAAGACTAGAATCACAGGCTCCTCGAACACTGAAGCTTTCTTT. Translation: CASTKTRITGSSNTEAFF. The genes are TRBV7-9 and TRBJ1-1; tentative D call: TRBD1 (5 bases). The germline V gene has CDR1 SEHNR and CDR2 FQNEAQ (reference sequence). The CDR3 is made up of 18 amino acids. Trimming took off 7 bases at V and 1 base at J, with 25 bases between the two ends.

This clone was counted once. This chain connects TRBV18 to TRBJ1-2; a possible D gene is TRBD1 (5 bases). This CDR3 contains 13 residues. The V and J ends lost 3 bases and 8 bases respectively, with 13 bases between them. Germline CDR1 is KGHSH and CDR2 is LQKENI. The CDR3: CASSPLRDRGYTF. The CDR3 coding sequence is TGTGCCAGCTCACCCCTCCGGGACCGCGGCTACACCTTC. The entire variable domain, with the rest obtained from reference TRBV18 and TRBJ1-2, is as follows: NAGVMQNPRHLVRRRGQEARLRCSPMKGHSHVYWYRQLPEEGLKFMVYLQKENIIDESGMPKERFSAEFPKEGPSILRIQQVVRGDSAAYFCASSPLRDRGYTFGSGTRLTVV.

V gene TRBV2 combines with J gene TRBJ2-1; D gene unclear. The germline CDR1 and CDR2 sequences are SNHLY and FYNNEI. The CDR3 extends over 15 amino acids. V lost 2 bases, J lost 8 bases, and 16 bases lay in between. The CDR3 DNA is TGTGCCAGCAGTGAATTGTTCCCGGGCAGCGATGAGCAGTTCTTC. This codes for CASSELFPGSDEQFF.

This chain connects TRBV30 to TRBJ1-4; weak D call: TRBD1 (6 bases). V was shortened by 5 bases and J by 8 bases, with 15 bases between the two germline ends. From germline, CDR1 is GTSNPN and CDR2 SVGIG (reference sequence). The CDR3 runs 13 residues. The CDR3 loop reads CAWVGGALEKLFF. For the CDR3, the DNA is TGTGCCTGGGTTGGGGGGGCGTTGGAAAAACTGTTTTTT.

This clone was seen a handful of times. The J gene is TRBJ1-2, the V gene TRBV6-6; maybe TRBD1 (5 bases). This CDR3 spans 12 amino acids. V dropped 2 bases and J dropped 7 bases, with 8 bases sitting between them. CDR1 is MNHNY and CDR2 is SVGAGI in the germline V gene (reference sequence). The CDR3 protein is CASSYGGAGYTF. The CDR3 DNA follows: TGTGCCAGCAGTTACGGAGGGGCTGGCTACACCTTC.

The rearrangement joins TRBV11-3 to TRBJ1-1; 8 positions agree with TRBD1. V was pared by 2 bases and J by 4 bases, with 6 bases of the junction left unmatched. This CDR3 spans 15 amino acids. CDR1 and CDR2 (germline): SGHNT, YENEEA. The CDR3 region has the DNA TGTGCCAGCAGCTTACTAGGACAGGGAGGCACTGAAGCTTTCTTT. Translation gives CASSLLGQGGTEAFF.

The V and J genes are TRBV6-6 and TRBJ2-3; D unresolved. Trimming pared 2 bases from V and 2 bases from J, leaving 11 bases between. Germline lookup yields CDR1 MNHNY and CDR2 SVGAGI (reference sequence). The CDR3 is 15 residues long. CDR3 nucleotides: TGTGCCAGCAGTTACGTCGGACCTGCCACAGATACGCAGTATTTT. Encoded protein: CASSYVGPATDTQYF.

As regards this clone: The germline gene is not matched at one end of the junction; a read error may be the cause. Within the sample, other DNA sequences also encode this same CDR3. The chain employs TRBV6-1 and TRBJ1-2; D gene uncertain. CDR1 is MNHNS and CDR2 is SASEGT in the germline V gene. This CDR3 region has 11 residues. CDR3 coding DNA: TGTGCCAGCAAGAGGAGCTATGGCTACACCTTT. Its translation: CASKRSYGYTF.